The T cell receptor (beta chain) under discussion was sequenced for a study of shared clonotypes between healthy human individuals. Points from the study as a whole: Larger richness was generally estimated for naive than memory subsets.

An even split of each subset's genomic DNA across several immunoSEQ plates was performed. Here immunoSEQ multiplex PCR was the method, and the copy in TCRdb shows in-frame clones only, minus some. The sample shows about 1 million clones, around 76% of them seen only once. About this clone: Its antigen is unidentified. The identical CDR3 is also encoded by other nucleotide sequences in the sample.

Partitioning of CD4+ cells yielded a CD45RA+ naive subset and a CD45RA-negative memory subset. Specimen: memory CD4+ T cells sorted from blood. This sample's subset: CD45RA-negative fraction. This TCR derives from a man younger than 35 in good health.

The CDR3 here is CAWSVPDTQYF. The DNA of the CDR3 is TGTGCCTGGAGTGTACCTGATACGCAGTATTTT. The chain couples TRBV30 to TRBJ2-3; D call uncertain. The CDR3 is 11 residues long. Germline CDR1 and CDR2: GTSNPN and SVGIG (reference sequence). Trimming removed 0 bases at V and 6 bases at J, with 4 bases between.